These 5 T cell receptor beta chains share one sample of origin, sequenced in a study of blood T cell repertoires in COVID-19. The method was immunoSEQ multiplex PCR; TCRdb's version includes in-frame clones alone and lacks a portion of them. The sample lists 60,000 to 70,000 clones, around 90% occurring once. Sequencing was done on a sample of PBMCs or T cells enriched from blood (not recorded which). The receptors come from a woman in her thirties or forties who had recovered from COVID-19.

J is TRBJ2-2 and V is TRBV6-6; D is uncertain. V lost 7 bases to trimming and J lost 0 bases, with 9 bases between them. The V gene's germline CDR1 is MNHNY and CDR2 SVGAGI (reference sequence). The CDR3 has 14 amino acids. In nucleotides, the CDR3 is TGTGCCAGCAAATACAGTTCGAACACCGGGGAGCTGTTTTTT. Protein product: CASKYSSNTGELFF.

The V gene is TRBV6-5, the J gene TRBJ2-7, with TRBD2 matching 11 bases. CDR3 size: 15 residues. Germline CDR1 MNHEY, CDR2 SVGAGI. V dropped 5 bases and J dropped 4; count of bases not matched to a gene: 7. CDR3 DNA sequence: TGTGCCAGCAGTCAGGCTAGCGGGGGGTGGTACGAGCAGTACTTC. Protein: CASSQASGGWYEQYF.

This chain links TRBV15 with TRBJ2-5; weak D call: TRBD1 (6 bases). Germline lookup yields CDR1 LNHNV and CDR2 YYDKDF (reference sequence). The CDR3 loop spans 15 amino acids. V shed 1 base and J shed 5 bases, with 14 bases lying between them. The chain's CDR3 is CATSRGENREETQYF. For the CDR3, the DNA is TGTGCCACCAGCAGAGGAGAAAACAGGGAGGAGACCCAGTACTTC.

The chain carries TRBV23-1 and TRBJ1-6; no clear D. TRBV23-1 is an ORF, and what it does is uncertain. V was pared by 4 bases and J by 7 bases, with 11 bases between. This CDR3 has 14 amino acids. CDR3 amino acids: CASSPKTLNSPLHF. CDR3 nucleotides: TGCGCCAGCAGTCCTAAAACTTTAAATTCACCCCTCCACTTT.

The table lists this clone with a few counts. This chain links TRBV27 with TRBJ1-5, with D perhaps matching TRBD1 (5 bases). This CDR3 has 13 residues. Looked up from germline, CDR1 is MNHEY and CDR2 is SMNVEV (reference sequence). V lost 5 bases and J lost 4, with 9 bases in between. In nucleotides, the CDR3 is TGTGCCAGCAGTCTAACAGGTAATCAGCCCCAGCATTTT. Encoded protein: CASSLTGNQPQHF.